What follows describes a single T cell receptor (beta chain). Unmatched junction bases numbered 7, after V lost 3 bases and J lost 3 bases. The CDR3 length is 16 residues. Germline V gene data show CDR1 as LGHNA and CDR2 as YSLEER. This record belongs to a study of glioma-infiltrating T cells after dendritic cell vaccination. The data were produced by immunoSEQ multiplex PCR, yet TCRdb's version contains in-frame clones alone and is incomplete. Here the sample spans fewer than 75,000 clones, approximately 80% being singletons. The chain has TRBV4-3 and TRBJ1-1, with 10 nucleotides matching TRBD1. The receptor comes from a human donor with glioblastoma. The specimen comprised blood, sampled before dendritic cell vaccination. The CDR3 region is CASSQYSGTGDTEAFF. In nucleotides, the CDR3 is TGCGCCAGCAGCCAGTACTCCGGGACAGGGGACACTGAAGCTTTCTTT.